This T cell receptor (beta chain) stems from a study of T cells in Graves' hyperthyroidism and ophthalmopathy. Looking at the study overall: Sampling of peripheral blood happened at initial diagnosis, prior to any treatment. Study results and caveats: Most thyroid-expanded clonotypes above 0.001 were also found in blood.

The table lists this clonotype with many counts. Its antigen is unknown. RNA transcripts were the template for amplifying TCR beta CDR3 regions. HTBI primers were employed in a first-round RT-PCR of the TCR CDR3. MiXCR was run by TCRdb on the multiplex PCR reads, yielding one entry per CDR3 protein. The sample has around 600,000 distinct CDR3 sequences, approximately 15% seen once. Trimming left V 0 bases short and J 6 bases short, with 11 bases between. From germline, CDR1 is KGHSH and CDR2 LQKENI. The CDR3 covers 14 residues. Under 3 months was the duration of disease in ophthalmopathy patients, who also had a Clinical Activity Score of at least 3 and a NOSPECS grade of at least 4. The authors took PBMCs from 10 ml fresh peripheral blood.

Sequencing input: blood. The clonotype originates from a woman aged 45 to 65 with Graves' ophthalmopathy. The chain links TRBV18 to TRBJ1-2, with D perhaps matching TRBD1 (5 bases). The CDR3 DNA sequence: TGTGCCAGCTCACCACCGGGACGGATTGATGGCTACACCTTC. This sequence encodes CASSPPGRIDGYTF.